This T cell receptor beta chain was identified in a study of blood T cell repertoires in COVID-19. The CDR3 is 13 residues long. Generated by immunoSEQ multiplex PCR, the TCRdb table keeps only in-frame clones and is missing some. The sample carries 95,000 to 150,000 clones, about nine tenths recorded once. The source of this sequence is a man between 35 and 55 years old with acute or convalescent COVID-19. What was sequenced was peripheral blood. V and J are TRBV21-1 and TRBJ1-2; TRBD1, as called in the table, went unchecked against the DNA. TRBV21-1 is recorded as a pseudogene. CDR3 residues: CASSSVRGYGYTF. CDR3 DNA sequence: TGTGCCAGCAGTTCAGTCAGGGGCTATGGCTACACCTTC.